The 19 T cell receptor beta chains reported below all come from one sample, sequenced in a study of neurological immune-mediated disorders. TCRdb redid the calling of the 5' RACE reads with MiXCR, one entry per CDR3 protein. The profile covers 90,000 to 150,000 distinct CDR3 sequences, with around 3% appearing a single time and 1% to 1.5% taken by the ten largest. Input material: PBMCs. All receptors come from a woman aged 25 to 39 with multiple sclerosis.

This clonotype was detected many times. The rearrangement links TRBV12-3 or TRBV12-4 to TRBJ1-1; D remains unclear. The CDR3 runs 13 residues. V lost 5 bases and J lost 4, with 11 bases in between. The CDR3 here is CASSPNEVTEAFF. The CDR3 coding sequence is TGTGCCAGCAGTCCTAATGAGGTCACTGAAGCTTTCTTT.

The table lists this clonotype with many counts. The chain recombines TRBV4-2 with TRBJ1-2, with 11 bases fitting TRBD1. CDR3 length equals 16 residues. The V segment lost 1 base and the J segment 8 bases; nucleotides outside the gene matches: 9. CDR1 is LGHNA and CDR2 is YNFKEQ in the germline V gene. The CDR3 protein is CASSQVTRTGGMGYTF. The DNA of the CDR3 is TGTGCCAGCAGCCAAGTGACCAGGACAGGGGGCATGGGCTACACCTTC.

The chain combines TRBV7-2 with TRBJ2-6; D call uncertain. The V gene lost 5 bases and the J gene lost 0 bases, with 8 bases spanning the gap. The germline CDR1 and CDR2 sequences are SGHTA and FQGNSA. The CDR3 totals 15 residues. This CDR3 is CASSPRDSGANVLTF. The CDR3 nucleotides read TGTGCCAGCAGCCCGCGTGACTCTGGGGCCAACGTCCTGACTTTC.

This clonotype was recorded many times. This chain links TRBV6-2 or TRBV6-3 with TRBJ2-3; D gene uncertain. V lost 5 bases and J lost 3, with 18 bases in between. The CDR3 is 16 amino acids. Germline CDR1 and CDR2: MNHEY and SVGEGT. The CDR3 loop is CASSAQSNFPTDTQYF. The CDR3 DNA sequence: TGTGCCAGCAGTGCCCAGAGTAACTTTCCAACAGATACGCAGTATTTT.

This clonotype came up many times. This sequence joins TRBV5-1 and TRBJ2-7, with 7 nucleotides matching TRBD2. Germline-derived CDR1 and CDR2 are SGHRS and YFSETQ. The V and J ends lost 0 bases and 10 bases, in that order; junction bases with no gene match: 10. This CDR3 region has 14 residues. The CDR3 sequence: CASSLANPSGHQYF. In DNA form, the CDR3 reads TGCGCCAGCAGCTTGGCCAATCCTAGCGGACACCAGTACTTC.

This clonotype was observed many times. The chain carries TRBV5-6 and TRBJ2-3; 8 bases fit TRBD1. The CDR3 totals 16 residues. Trimming cost V 6 bases and J 3 bases; bases outside gene matches: 12. Germline lookup yields CDR1 SGHDT and CDR2 YYEEEE. The CDR3 sequence: CASNAGTGVVTDTQYF. The CDR3 nucleotides are TGTGCCAGCAACGCCGGGACAGGAGTCGTAACAGATACGCAGTATTTT.

This clonotype was picked up many times. The V gene is TRBV12-3 or TRBV12-4, the J gene TRBJ1-2, with 8 nucleotides matching TRBD1. Losses at the gene ends were 8 bases for V and 5 bases for J; bases not matched to a gene: 4. This CDR3 comprises 12 residues. DNA for the CDR3: TGTGCCAGCTCGGACAGGGATTATGGCTACACCTTC. Its translation is CASSDRDYGYTF.

As concerns this clonotype: This may be a read error, as it is one base from a much larger clone. Written as DNA, the CDR3 is TGTGCCAGCAGTCTCGTCCCGGGACAGGGAAGGGGCAATCAGCACCAGCATTTT. Translating it yields CASSLVPGQGRGNQHQHF. The chain joins TRBV27 to TRBJ1-5; TRBD1 matches 9 bases. Germline loops: CDR1 MNHEY, CDR2 SMNVEV (reference sequence). The length of the CDR3 is 18 residues.

This clonotype was observed at least ten times. J is TRBJ2-3 and V is TRBV12-3 or TRBV12-4; 8 bases match TRBD2. There are 16 residues in the CDR3. V shed 1 base, J shed 5 bases, and the junction held 8 bases outside the gene matches. The DNA for the CDR3 is TGTGCCAGCAGTTTAGGCCGGGAGGGCCGGGGAGATACGCAGTATTTT. Translating gives CASSLGREGRGDTQYF.

This clonotype was seen ten or more times. V and J are TRBV20-1 and TRBJ1-4; D is perhaps TRBD1 (5 bases). The CDR3 sequence is 13 residues long. Between the trimmed V and J ends, which lost 5 bases and 4 bases, there was a span of 11 bases. CDR1 DFQATT and CDR2 SNEGSKA come from the germline V gene (reference sequence). CDR3 nucleotides: TGCAGTGCTCGGGACGGACATAATGAAAAACTGTTTTTT. The encoded protein is CSARDGHNEKLFF.

In its sample, this clonotype was seen many times. The chain couples TRBV12-3 or TRBV12-4 to TRBJ1-2, with 9 bases aligning to TRBD1. The CDR3 runs to 13 residues. J was trimmed by 8 bases and V by 6 bases; bases with no gene match: 7. DNA of the CDR3: TGTGCCAGCAGCCCGACAGGGGGGTCCGGCTACACCTTC. It yields the protein CASSPTGGSGYTF.

This clonotype was observed at least ten times. This chain links TRBV20-1 with TRBJ1-1, with no clear D. Germline V lookup: CDR1 DFQATT, CDR2 SNEGSKA (reference sequence). Trimming took 6 bases from V and 1 from J, leaving 12 bases between them. The CDR3 extends over 13 amino acids. CDR3 sequence: CSAPPAGNTEAFF. CDR3 bases: TGCAGTGCCCCCCCCGCAGGGAACACTGAAGCTTTCTTT.

This clonotype occurred many times. This chain joins TRBV7-9 and TRBJ1-5; D unclear. The CDR3 runs to 12 residues. In germline, CDR1 is SEHNR, CDR2 FQNEAQ (reference sequence). V lost 8 bases to trimming and J lost 0 bases, with 5 bases between them. CDR3 protein: CASGSSNQPQHF. DNA of the CDR3: TGTGCCAGCGGGAGTAGCAATCAGCCCCAGCATTTT.

This clonotype was detected a few times. The J gene is TRBJ2-7, the V gene TRBV12-5; D not resolved. Germline values: CDR1 LGHNT, CDR2 FRNRAP. V gave up 3 bases and J gave up 5 bases, with 5 bases separating them. CDR3 size: 11 residues. This CDR3 reads CASGFRDEQYF. The CDR3 DNA reads TGTGCTAGTGGTTTTCGGGACGAGCAGTACTTC. Full variable domain (outside the CDR3, taken from reference TRBV12-5 and TRBJ2-7): DARVTQTPRHKVTEMGQEVTMRCQPILGHNTVFWYRQTMMQGLELLAYFRNRAPLDDSGMPKDRFSAEMPDATLATLKIQPSEPRDSAVYFCASGFRDEQYFGPGTRLTVT.

With regard to this clonotype: This may arise from a read error, as a much more abundant clone is one base away. The V gene is TRBV5-1, the J gene TRBJ2-2; unclear D gene. Germline V gives CDR1 SGHRS, CDR2 YFSETQ. The CDR3 is 13 amino acids. V lost 2 bases to trimming and J lost 3 bases, with 5 bases between them. The CDR3 DNA sequence: TGCGCCAGCAGCTTAAAGGACACCGGGGAGCTGTTTTTT. Its translation: CASSLKDTGELFF.

This clonotype was observed many times. The chain joins TRBV18 to TRBJ2-7; no definite D call. The V end lost 6 bases, the J end lost 6 bases, and 15 bases lay between the germline ends. Germline V gene data show CDR1 as KGHSH and CDR2 as LQKENI. This CDR3 has 13 residues. The DNA for the CDR3 is TGTGCCAGCTCTCTCTATACTCGAAGCGAGCAGTACTTC. Translating it yields CASSLYTRSEQYF.

This clonotype was detected ten times or more. V gene TRBV7-9 combines with J gene TRBJ2-1; tentatively, D is TRBD2 (6 bases). CDR3 size: 15 residues. Germline V gives CDR1 SEHNR, CDR2 FQNEAQ (reference sequence). Trimming left V 5 bases short and J 8 bases short, with 19 bases between. The CDR3, as DNA: TGTGCCAGCAGCCCCTCAGACGCCGGGAGTGATGAGCAGTTCTTC. This gives the protein CASSPSDAGSDEQFF.

This clonotype was found many times. The rearrangement uses TRBV5-1 and TRBJ2-3, with 8 bases identical to TRBD1. This CDR3 is built from 16 residues. After removal of 4 bases from V and 5 bases from J, the junction contained 12 bases not matched to a gene. Germline V lookup: CDR1 SGHRS, CDR2 YFSETQ. Here the CDR3 DNA reads TGCGCCAGCAGCCCCCACGGGGACAGGAGGGGAGATACGCAGTATTTT. This encodes CASSPHGDRRGDTQYF. The variable domain in full, with the rest retrieved from reference TRBV5-1 and TRBJ2-3, is KAGVTQTPRYLIKTRGQQVTLSCSPISGHRSVSWYQQTPGQGLQFLFEYFSETQRNKGNFPGRFSGRQFSNSRSEMNVSTLELGDSALYLCASSPHGDRRGDTQYFGPGTRLTVL.

This clonotype was found once. A read error may be the cause here, since a much bigger clone is one base away. The rearrangement joins TRBV20-1 to TRBJ2-7; perhaps TRBD2 as D (5 bases). V shed 5 bases and J shed 4 bases, with 27 bases lying between them. The CDR3 length is 17 residues. Per germline, CDR1 DFQATT and CDR2 SNEGSKA (reference sequence). In nucleotides, the CDR3 is TGCAGTGCTCCTAGCTCGAGAGGCGGAATGGCAGGATACGAGCAGTACTTC. Its translation: CSAPSSRGGMAGYEQYF.